This TCR beta chain stems from a study of long-term antiretroviral therapy in people with HIV. General study points: Against controls, HIV repertoires showed narrower ranges of CDR3 length. Information on adherence to ART, viral resistance or therapy changes was unavailable.

Trimming at V came to 3 bases and at J to 8 bases, leaving 5 bases not matched to a gene. The CDR3 covers 14 residues. Per the germline V gene, CDR1 is MNHEY and CDR2 is SMNVEV (reference sequence). About this clone itself: The target antigen is unknown.

Survey-level immunoSEQ v3.0 assays were run. The data were produced by immunoSEQ multiplex PCR, yet TCRdb's version contains in-frame clones alone and is incomplete. The repertoire includes some 28,000 clones, around 95% of them detected once, and about 3.1% sits in the top ten. This sequence was found in a man aged 45 to 65 with HIV. The V gene is TRBV27, the J gene TRBJ2-3; TRBD2 aligns across 10 bases. The material was unsorted PBMCs, obtained 5.3 years after starting antiretroviral therapy. The chain's CDR3 is CASSLVAGGGTQYF. The CDR3 coding sequence is TGTGCCAGCAGTTTGGTAGCGGGGGGAGGTACGCAGTATTTT.